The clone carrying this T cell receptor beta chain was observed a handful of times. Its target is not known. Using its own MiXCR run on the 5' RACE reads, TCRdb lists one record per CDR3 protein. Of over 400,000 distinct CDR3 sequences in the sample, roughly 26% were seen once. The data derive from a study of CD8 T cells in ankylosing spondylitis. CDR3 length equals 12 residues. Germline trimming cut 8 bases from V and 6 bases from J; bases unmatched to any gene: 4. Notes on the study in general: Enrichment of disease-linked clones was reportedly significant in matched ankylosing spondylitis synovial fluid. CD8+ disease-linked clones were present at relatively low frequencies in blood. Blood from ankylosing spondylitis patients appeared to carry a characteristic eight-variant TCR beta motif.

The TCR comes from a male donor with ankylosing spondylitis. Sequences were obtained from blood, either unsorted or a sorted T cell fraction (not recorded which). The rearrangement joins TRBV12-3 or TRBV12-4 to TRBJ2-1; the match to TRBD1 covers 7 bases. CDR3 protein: CASSGQFNEQFF. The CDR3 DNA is TGTGCCAGCTCGGGACAGTTCAATGAGCAGTTCTTC.